The present entry profiles one T cell receptor (beta chain) with its context. The target of this receptor is not known. No much larger clone is present one base from it, and per-base qualities are unavailable. The data originate from a study of OX40 agonist ivuxolimab in advanced cancers. Describing the broader study: Ivuxolimab was an agonistic, fully human IgG2 monoclonal antibody directed against OX40 (CD134), a costimulatory receptor. Intravenous ivuxolimab was administered to patients every 2 weeks at six dose levels: 0.01, 0.1, 0.3, 1.5, 3 and 10 mg/kg. Of the 50 or so patients in dose escalation, 19 had hepatocellular carcinoma, about 15 had melanoma, 9 had renal cell carcinoma and 9 had head and neck cancer. The dose-escalation cohort was almost 85% male with a mean age of around 62 years, ranging from about 20 to 80. Prior anti-PD-1, anti-PD-L1 or anti-CTLA-4 therapy was permitted, and 40% to 50% of dose-escalation patients had received checkpoint inhibitors. Three dose-escalation patients achieved partial responses, one with hepatocellular carcinoma and two with cutaneous melanoma. The point of sequencing TCRbeta in the periphery was to test whether ivuxolimab changed TCR sequence diversity and drove clonal T-cell expansion. The paper reports the monotherapy dose-escalation portion (N ≈ 52 patients) of the phase I ivuxolimab trial.

Reading from cysteine to phenylalanine, the CDR3 counts 17 amino acids. Only the CDR3 DNA is retained, 51 bases long and in frame from the first base. The germline V and J ends show losses of 5 bases and 5 bases respectively, and no gene match explains 12 bases of the junction. Via the germline V gene (reference sequence), CDR1 is PRHDT and CDR2 FYEKMQ. To sequence the TCRbeta CDR3 region, genomic DNA was isolated from the sorted cells. TCRbeta CDR3 regions were sequenced using the immunoSEQ Assay. The clones in this table, taken by TCRdb from immuneACCESS, are in-frame only. Not every clone is retained; where verified, under half of the shortfall comes from an unresolved V gene, and the cause of the rest is unknown. The sample table lists roughly 25,000 clones, roughly 90% of them with a count of one. The ten largest clonotypes hold approximately 19% of the sample. Patients with autoimmune disease history or receiving systemic immunosuppression were excluded from the trial. Peripheral blood for TCR sequencing was collected from all dose cohorts at baseline, on cycle 4 day 1, and on cycle 7 day 1. Samples were obtained from an open-label, multicenter, first-in-human phase I dose-escalation trial of ivuxolimab. Adults with locally advanced or metastatic melanoma, renal cell, hepatocellular, or head and neck squamous cell carcinoma were enrolled in the trial. Before TCR sequencing, CD4+ T cells and CD8+ T cells were sorted from peripheral blood as separate populations.

Beyond this particular receptor, the publication reports: Antigen specificity was not determined for the clonally expanded peripheral T cells. In partial responders in the 0.1-3.0 mg/kg groups, normalized peripheral clonal expansion was found to be among the lowest, especially among CD8+ T cells. Low levels of normalized T-cell clonal expansion were also seen in some nonresponding patients. At doses of 0.1 to 3.0 mg/kg, clonal expansion of both CD4+ and CD8+ blood T cells was observed from baseline to week 6. On average, CD8+ T cells showed more expanded clones than CD4+ T cells after ivuxolimab.

The V and J segments used are TRBV13 and TRBJ1-2; 12 central nucleotides agree with TRBD1. Sequencing was performed on CD4+ or CD8+ T cells sorted from blood, taken in a trial of the OX40 agonist ivuxolimab. This receptor was taken from an adult with an advanced solid tumor such as melanoma, head and neck, liver or kidney cancer. The CDR3 region reads CASSLGTGGADLYGYTF. The DNA reads TGTGCCAGCAGCCTCGGGACAGGGGGCGCCGACCTGTATGGCTACACCTTC.